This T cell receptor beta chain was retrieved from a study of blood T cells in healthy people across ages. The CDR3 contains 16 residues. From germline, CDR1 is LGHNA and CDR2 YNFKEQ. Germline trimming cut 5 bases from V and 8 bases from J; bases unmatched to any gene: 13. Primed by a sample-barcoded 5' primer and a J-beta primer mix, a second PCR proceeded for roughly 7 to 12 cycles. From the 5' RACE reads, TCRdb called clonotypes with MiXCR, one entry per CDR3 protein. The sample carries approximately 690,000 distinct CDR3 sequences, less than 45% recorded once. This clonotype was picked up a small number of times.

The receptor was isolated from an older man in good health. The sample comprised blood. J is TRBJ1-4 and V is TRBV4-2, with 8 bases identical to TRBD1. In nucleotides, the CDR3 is TGTGCCAGCAGCTCGTCCCAGGACAGGGAAGGGGAAAAACTGTTTTTT. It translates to CASSSSQDREGEKLFF.